These 11 T cell receptor beta chains share one sample of origin, sequenced in a study of T cells in Graves' hyperthyroidism and ophthalmopathy. Template material for amplifying TCR beta CDR3 regions consisted of RNA transcripts. HTBI primers drove first-round RT-PCR of the TCR CDR3. MiXCR, run by TCRdb on the multiplex PCR reads, gives a single entry per CDR3 protein. Counted here are about 480,000 distinct CDR3 sequences, approximately 15% occurring once; the ten biggest clones make up over 15%. Sequenced input: blood. Receptors were obtained from a woman aged 18 to 35 with Graves' hyperthyroidism.

V gene TRBV28 combines with J gene TRBJ2-7; 12 bases align to TRBD1. Germline V gives CDR1 MDHEN, CDR2 SYDVKM. The J segment lost 6 bases and the V segment lost 8 bases, leaving 11 bases of the junction unmatched. The CDR3 consists of 15 residues. The CDR3 loop is CASLPPGQGAGEQYF. CDR3 nucleotide sequence: TGTGCCAGCCTACCGCCGGGACAGGGGGCTGGCGAGCAGTACTTC.

This clonotype was seen just once. The gene calls are TRBV5-1 and TRBJ2-2; D is undetermined. V dropped 0 bases and J dropped 6 bases, with 15 bases sitting between them. This CDR3 is 16 amino acids long. Germline V gene lookup returns CDR1 SGHRS and CDR2 YFSETQ. The CDR3, as DNA: TGCGCCAGCAGCTTGGGCCCTGGGCGGACCGCCGGGGAGCTGTTTTTT. It translates to CASSLGPGRTAGELFF.

This clonotype has at least ten counts. This chain uses TRBV14 with TRBJ2-1; 9 nucleotides line up with TRBD1. CDR1 and CDR2 (germline): SGHDN, FVKESK. J was trimmed by 4 bases and V by 3 bases; bases with no gene match: 7. This CDR3 has 16 amino acids. CDR3 coding DNA: TGTGCCAGCAGCCAGGTACAGGGGGCTAGATACAATGAGCAGTTCTTC. This codes for CASSQVQGARYNEQFF.

This clonotype was detected ten times or more. The chain employs TRBV5-1 and TRBJ2-1; D gene unclear. This CDR3 spans 15 amino acids. Deletions cut 0 bases from V and 2 bases from J, with 9 bases between. Germline V CDR1 and CDR2: SGHRS, YFSETQ. This CDR3 is CASSLVADTYNEQFF. CDR3 DNA sequence: TGCGCCAGCAGCTTGGTGGCGGATACCTACAATGAGCAGTTCTTC.

The chain uses TRBV12-3 or TRBV12-4 and TRBJ2-4; 12 bases line up with TRBD2. The J segment lost 3 bases and the V segment lost 6 bases, leaving 12 bases of the junction unmatched. The CDR3 sequence is 18 residues long. CDR3 DNA sequence: TGTGCCAGCAGCTCTCGGACTAGCGGGAAAGCGGGCAAAAACATTCAGTACTTC. The encoded protein is CASSSRTSGKAGKNIQYF.

This clonotype was recorded at least ten times. The rearrangement uses TRBV14 and TRBJ2-2, with a weak D call TRBD2 (5 bases). The V gene's germline CDR1 is SGHDN and CDR2 FVKESK. The CDR3 runs 17 residues. V was shortened by 1 base and J by 0 bases, with 12 bases between the two germline ends. The CDR3 sequence is CASSQGSFSANTGELFF. The CDR3 nucleotides are TGTGCCAGCAGCCAAGGTTCTTTTAGCGCGAACACCGGGGAGCTGTTTTTT.

This clonotype has a handful of counts. The V and J genes are TRBV14 and TRBJ1-5; no clear D. The V gene lost 5 bases and the J gene lost 1 base, with 15 bases spanning the gap. Germline V lookup: CDR1 SGHDN, CDR2 FVKESK. The CDR3 is 16 residues long. The CDR3 is CASSGSLDVSNQPQHF. For the CDR3, the DNA is TGTGCCAGCAGCGGCAGTTTGGATGTAAGCAATCAGCCCCAGCATTTT.

In the case of this clonotype: A read error may explain this, as a much larger clone is one base away. V and J are TRBV20-1 and TRBJ1-1; D might be TRBD1 (5 bases). The CDR3 totals 13 residues. V lost 6 bases and J lost 1, with 12 bases in between. CDR1 and CDR2 (germline): DFQATT, SNEGSKA (reference sequence). The CDR3 here is CSALGTSNTEAFF. In DNA, the CDR3 is TGCAGTGCGTTAGGGACCTCGAACACTGAAGCTTTCTTT.

The chain employs TRBV9 and TRBJ2-1, with TRBD2 matching 7 bases. The junction had 8 bases not matched to a gene; V was cut back by 5 bases and J by 9 bases. This CDR3 spans 13 amino acids. From germline, CDR1 is SGDLS and CDR2 YYNGEE. CDR3 residues: CASSGAGRPEQFF. The CDR3 nucleotides are TGTGCCAGCAGTGGAGCGGGGCGGCCTGAGCAGTTCTTC.

This clonotype was picked up many times. The chain joins TRBV30 to TRBJ2-1; TRBD2 aligns across 9 bases. Trimming at V came to 1 base and at J to 7 bases, leaving 8 bases not matched to a gene. This CDR3 has 15 residues. The germline V gene encodes CDR1 GTSNPN and CDR2 SVGIG (reference sequence). CDR3 bases: TGTGCCTGGAGTGGATGGGGCGGGAGGGGAAATGAGCAGTTCTTC. Its translation is CAWSGWGGRGNEQFF.

This clonotype was picked up many times. The J gene is TRBJ2-7, the V gene TRBV19, with D possibly matching TRBD2 (5 bases). The CDR3 loop spans 15 amino acids. Trimming took off 1 base at V and 0 bases at J, with 10 bases between the two ends. CDR1 and CDR2 (germline): LNHDA, SQIVND (reference sequence). The DNA of the CDR3 is TGTGCCAGTAGTATAGCGGGGATTAGCTCCTACGAGCAGTACTTC. Protein product: CASSIAGISSYEQYF.